Listed here are 4 T cell receptor beta chains from one sample, sequenced in a study of PD-1 blockade in classical Hodgkin lymphoma. Time point denoted: cycle 4 day 1 (C4D1), after 5 to 7 weeks of nivolumab. All patients experienced relapse after autologous stem cell transplantation, and brentuximab vedotin exposure was variable. The investigators isolated CD8+ T cells from thawed PBMCs using magnetic negative selection. Libraries were prepared by immunoSEQ multiplex PCR; TCRdb keeps only in-frame clonotypes and omits some of them. The sample has approximately 20,000 clones, about 87% seen once. Specimen: CD8+ T cells from blood, collected before the fourth cycle of nivolumab. All receptors derive from a human donor with classical Hodgkin lymphoma.

This clone was found a few times. The rearrangement joins TRBV7-9 to TRBJ2-7; 9 nucleotides line up with TRBD2. V lost 6 bases and J lost 4; bases outside the gene matches: 10. Looked up from germline, CDR1 is SEHNR and CDR2 is FQNEAQ (reference sequence). This CDR3 comprises 15 residues. The CDR3 DNA sequence: TGTGCCAGCAGAGATAGCGGGAGTGCTGGGTACGAGCAGTACTTC. Protein sequence: CASRDSGSAGYEQYF.

The chain joins TRBV7-9 to TRBJ1-2; a weak D match, TRBD1 (5 bases). This CDR3 has 13 amino acids. Trimming took 6 bases from V and 0 from J, leaving 8 bases between them. Germline CDR1 SEHNR, CDR2 FQNEAQ (reference sequence). CDR3: CASSGRANYGYTF. DNA for the CDR3: TGTGCCAGCAGTGGCAGGGCTAACTATGGCTACACCTTC.

The V call is TRBV27, the J call TRBJ2-2; unclear D gene. The germline CDR1 and CDR2 sequences are MNHEY and SMNVEV (reference sequence). The CDR3 runs 14 residues. Trimming pared 10 bases from V and 0 bases from J, leaving 12 bases between. The CDR3 bases are TGTGCCATCTCGGACGGGCCGAACACCGGGGAGCTGTTTTTT. Residues: CAISDGPNTGELFF.

This sequence joins TRBV27 and TRBJ2-7; TRBD1 matches at 7 bases. The V and J ends lost 5 bases and 3 bases, in that order; junction bases with no gene match: 7. This CDR3 is 14 amino acids long. Germline V lookup: CDR1 MNHEY, CDR2 SMNVEV (reference sequence). CDR3 DNA sequence: TGTGCCAGCAGTAAAACCGCAGGGGGCTACGAGCAGTACTTC. Translation gives CASSKTAGGYEQYF.